This T cell receptor (beta chain) originates from a study of OX40 agonist ivuxolimab in advanced cancers. Study-level background: The costimulatory receptor OX40 (CD134) was targeted by ivuxolimab, a fully human IgG2 agonistic monoclonal antibody. Intravenous ivuxolimab was administered to patients every 2 weeks at six dose levels: 0.01, 0.1, 0.3, 1.5, 3 and 10 mg/kg. Of the approximately 50 dose-escalation patients, hepatocellular carcinoma was present in 19, melanoma in approximately 15, renal cell carcinoma in 9 and head and neck cancer in 9. In the dose-escalation cohort, 82.7% of patients were male, and the mean age was around 60 years, with a range of roughly 20 to 85. Patients were allowed to have had prior anti-PD-1, anti-PD-L1 or anti-CTLA-4 therapy, and approximately 40% of the dose-escalation patients had been treated with checkpoint inhibitors. Partial responses occurred in three dose-escalation patients, of whom one had hepatocellular carcinoma and two had cutaneous melanoma. The purpose of peripheral TCRbeta sequencing was to test whether ivuxolimab changed TCR sequence diversity and led to clonal T-cell expansion. The paper covers the monotherapy dose-escalation part of the phase I ivuxolimab trial, which included N ≈ 50 patients.

This clone was observed a handful of times. Its antigen remains unidentified. No base quality information exists; no much larger clone differs at one position. The trial excluded patients who had a history of autoimmune disease or were on systemic immunosuppression. In every dose cohort, peripheral blood was drawn for TCR sequencing at baseline, cycle 4 day 1, and cycle 7 day 1. The samples were drawn from a first-in-human, open-label, multicenter phase I dose-escalation trial of ivuxolimab. Adults with locally advanced or metastatic melanoma, renal cell, hepatocellular, or head and neck squamous cell carcinoma were enrolled in the trial. CD4+ and CD8+ T cells were sorted separately from peripheral blood before TCR sequencing. Broad study findings and their caveats: Low levels of normalized T-cell clonal expansion were also seen in some patients who did not respond. At doses from 0.1 to 3.0 mg/kg, clonal expansion was seen in both CD4+ and CD8+ blood T cells between baseline and week 6. In the 0.1-3.0 mg/kg groups, partial responders were among the patients with the lowest normalized peripheral clonal expansion, particularly in CD8+ T cells. On average, CD8+ T cells showed more expanded clones than CD4+ T cells after ivuxolimab. Antigen specificity was not determined for the clonally expanded peripheral T cells.

Genomic DNA was isolated from the sorted cells so that the TCRbeta CDR3 region could be sequenced. The immunoSEQ Assay was used for sequencing of TCRbeta CDR3 regions. TCRdb obtained this table from immuneACCESS and retained in-frame rearrangements with V and J assigned. These tables miss some clones; where compared with another copy, unresolved V genes account for less than half of the shortfall, and the remainder is unexplained. The sample records 60,000 to 90,000 clones, about 88% of which are singletons. The ten largest clones represent roughly 1% of the sample. This TCR came from an adult with an advanced solid tumor such as melanoma, head and neck, liver or kidney cancer. The sample in question was CD4+ or CD8+ T cells sorted from blood, obtained in a trial of the OX40 agonist ivuxolimab.

In nucleotide form, the sequence is TGCGCCAGCAGCTTGGCTTTATCCGGGCCCTATGGCTACACCTTC. It translates to CASSLALSGPYGYTF. The chain couples TRBV5-1 to TRBJ1-2, with no confidently assigned D gene. CDR1 SGHRS and CDR2 YFSETQ are derived from the germline V gene. Inclusive of the bounding cysteine and phenylalanine, the CDR3 is 15 residues long. The kept DNA is CDR3 alone, 45 bases in frame from the first base. Trimming removed 0 bases from V and 4 bases from J, leaving 13 bases between the germline ends.